This T cell receptor (beta chain) is drawn from a study of blood T cell repertoires in COVID-19. Sequenced by immunoSEQ multiplex PCR; TCRdb stores in-frame clones only, minus some. The sample lists about 200,000 clones, about 84% seen once, with roughly 5.9% in the top ten. The CDR3 is 12 residues long. V was shortened by 6 bases and J by 9 bases, with 9 bases between the two germline ends. The germline CDR1 and CDR2 sequences are MGHDK and SYGVNS. This chain connects TRBV25-1 to TRBJ1-6; the D is unclear. Source material: PBMCs or T cells enriched from blood (not recorded which). The receptor was isolated from a man in his forties with acute COVID-19. CDR3 protein: CASRAGFSPLHF. CDR3 DNA sequence: TGTGCCAGCAGGGCGGGGTTTTCACCCCTCCACTTT. The complete variable domain, with remaining parts taken from reference TRBV25-1 and TRBJ1-6, reads EADIYQTPRYLVIGTGKKITLECSQTMGHDKMYWYQQDPGMELHLIHYSYGVNSTEKGDLSSESTVSRIRTEHFPLTLESARPSHTSQYLCASRAGFSPLHFGNGTRLTVT.